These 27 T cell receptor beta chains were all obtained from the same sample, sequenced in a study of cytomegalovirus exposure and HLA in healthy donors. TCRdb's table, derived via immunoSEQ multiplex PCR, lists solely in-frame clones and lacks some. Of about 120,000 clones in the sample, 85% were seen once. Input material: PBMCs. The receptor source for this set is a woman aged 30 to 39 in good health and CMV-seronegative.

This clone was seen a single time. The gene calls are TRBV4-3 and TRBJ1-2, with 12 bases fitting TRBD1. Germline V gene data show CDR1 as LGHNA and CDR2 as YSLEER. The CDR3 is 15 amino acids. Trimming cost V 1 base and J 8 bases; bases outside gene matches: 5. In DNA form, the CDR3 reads TGCGCCAGCAGCCAAGGGGACAGGGGGCGCGGGGGCTACACCTTC. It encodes CASSQGDRGRGGYTF.

CDR3: CASGTGANSNQPQHF. The CDR3 DNA is TGTGCCAGTGGCACAGGGGCGAATAGCAATCAGCCCCAGCATTTT. The chain carries TRBV19 and TRBJ1-5, with TRBD1 identical over 7 bases. Germline V gene lookup returns CDR1 LNHDA and CDR2 SQIVND (reference sequence). Unmatched junction bases numbered 7, after V lost 8 bases and J lost 0 bases. The CDR3 is 15 residues long.

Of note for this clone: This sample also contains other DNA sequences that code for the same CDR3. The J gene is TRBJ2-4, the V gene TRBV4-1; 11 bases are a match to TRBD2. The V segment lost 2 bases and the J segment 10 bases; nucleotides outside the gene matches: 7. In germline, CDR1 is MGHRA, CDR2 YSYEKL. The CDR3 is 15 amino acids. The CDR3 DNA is TGCGCCAGCAGCCAACTGACTAGCGGGGTAAATATTCAGTACTTC. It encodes CASSQLTSGVNIQYF.

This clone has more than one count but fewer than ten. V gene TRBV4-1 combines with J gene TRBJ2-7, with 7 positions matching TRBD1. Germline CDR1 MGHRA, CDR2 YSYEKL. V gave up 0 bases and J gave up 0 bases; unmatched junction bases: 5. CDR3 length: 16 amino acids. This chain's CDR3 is CASSQDQGESSYEQYF. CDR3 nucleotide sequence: TGCGCCAGCAGCCAAGACCAGGGGGAGAGCTCCTACGAGCAGTACTTC.

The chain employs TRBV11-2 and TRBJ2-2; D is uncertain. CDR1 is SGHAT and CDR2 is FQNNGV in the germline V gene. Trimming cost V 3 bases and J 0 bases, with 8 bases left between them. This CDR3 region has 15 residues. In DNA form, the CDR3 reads TGTGCCAGCAGCTTTGTACATTCGAACACCGGGGAGCTGTTTTTT. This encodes CASSFVHSNTGELFF.

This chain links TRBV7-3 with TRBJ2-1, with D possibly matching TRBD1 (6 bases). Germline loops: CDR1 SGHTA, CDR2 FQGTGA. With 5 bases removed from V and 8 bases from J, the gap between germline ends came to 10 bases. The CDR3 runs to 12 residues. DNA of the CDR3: TGTGCCAGCAGCGCCGAGGGGGATGAGCAGTTCTTC. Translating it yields CASSAEGDEQFF.

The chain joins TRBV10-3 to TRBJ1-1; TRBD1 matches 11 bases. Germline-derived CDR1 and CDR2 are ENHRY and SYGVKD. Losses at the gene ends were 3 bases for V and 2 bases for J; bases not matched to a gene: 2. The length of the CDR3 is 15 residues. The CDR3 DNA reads TGTGCCATCAGTGATAGGACAGGGGGCAACACTGAAGCTTTCTTT. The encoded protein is CAISDRTGGNTEAFF.

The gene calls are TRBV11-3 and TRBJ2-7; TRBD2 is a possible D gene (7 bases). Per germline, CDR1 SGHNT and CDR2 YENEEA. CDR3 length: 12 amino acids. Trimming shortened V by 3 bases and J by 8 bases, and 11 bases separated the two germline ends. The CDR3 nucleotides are TGTGCCAGCAGCTTGGGCGGGGGCCAGCAGTACTTC. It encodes CASSLGGGQQYF.

CDR3 protein: CASSSRTGYNEKLFF. The CDR3 DNA sequence: TGTGCCAGCAGTTCCCGGACAGGATATAATGAAAAACTGTTTTTT. The rearrangement uses TRBV6-5 and TRBJ1-4; 7 nucleotides align to TRBD1. V gave up 4 bases and J gave up 4 bases; unmatched junction bases: 6. The CDR3 is 15 residues long. Germline V gene sequence: CDR1 MNHEY, CDR2 SVGAGI.

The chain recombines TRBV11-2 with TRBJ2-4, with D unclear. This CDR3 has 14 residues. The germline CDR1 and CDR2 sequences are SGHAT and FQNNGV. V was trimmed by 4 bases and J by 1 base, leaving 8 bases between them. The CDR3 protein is CASSSRLAKNIQYF. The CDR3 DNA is TGTGCCAGCAGCTCGCGCCTGGCCAAAAACATTCAGTACTTC.

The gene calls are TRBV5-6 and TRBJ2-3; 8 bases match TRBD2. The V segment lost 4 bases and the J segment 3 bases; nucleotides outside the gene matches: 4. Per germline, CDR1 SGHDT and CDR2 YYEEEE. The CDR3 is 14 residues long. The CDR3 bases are TGTGCCAGCAGCCCGAGCGGGGGAACAGATACGCAGTATTTT. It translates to CASSPSGGTDTQYF. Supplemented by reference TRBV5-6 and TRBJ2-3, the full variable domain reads DAGVTQSPTHLIKTRGQQVTLRCSPKSGHDTVSWYQQALGQGPQFIFQYYEEEERQRGNFPDRFSGHQFPNYSSELNVNALLLGDSALYLCASSPSGGTDTQYFGPGTRLTVL.

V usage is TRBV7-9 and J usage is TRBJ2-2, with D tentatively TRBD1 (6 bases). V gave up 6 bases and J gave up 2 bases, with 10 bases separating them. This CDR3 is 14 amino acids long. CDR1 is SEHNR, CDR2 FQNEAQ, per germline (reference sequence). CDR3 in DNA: TGTGCCAGCAGTTTGGGGGCCAACACCGGGGAGCTGTTTTTT. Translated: CASSLGANTGELFF.

DNA for the CDR3: TGTGCCAGCAGCTCCCGCGCTCCCGGGACAGGGGGGAGCACTGAAGCTTTCTTT. This translates into CASSSRAPGTGGSTEAFF. The V and J genes are TRBV11-2 and TRBJ1-1; TRBD1 matches 11 bases. The CDR3 loop spans 18 amino acids. Germline V gives CDR1 SGHAT, CDR2 FQNNGV. Germline trimming cut 4 bases from V and 4 bases from J; bases unmatched to any gene: 14.

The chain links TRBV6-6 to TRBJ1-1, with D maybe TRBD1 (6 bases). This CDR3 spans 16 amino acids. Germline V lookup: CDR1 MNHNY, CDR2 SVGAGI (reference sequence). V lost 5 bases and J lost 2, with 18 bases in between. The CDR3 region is CASSLVTLRGNTEAFF. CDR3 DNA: TGTGCCAGCAGTCTCGTCACCCTCAGGGGAAACACTGAAGCTTTCTTT.

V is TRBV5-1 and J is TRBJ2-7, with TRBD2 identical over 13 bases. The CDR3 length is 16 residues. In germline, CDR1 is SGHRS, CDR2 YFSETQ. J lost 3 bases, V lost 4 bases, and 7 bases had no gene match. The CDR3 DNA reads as TGCGCCAGCAGCCCCGGGACTAGCGGGGCCATCTACGAGCAGTACTTC. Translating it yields CASSPGTSGAIYEQYF.

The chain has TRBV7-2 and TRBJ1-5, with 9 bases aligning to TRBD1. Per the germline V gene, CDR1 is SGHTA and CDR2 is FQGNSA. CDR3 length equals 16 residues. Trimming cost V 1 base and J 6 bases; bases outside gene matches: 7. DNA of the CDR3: TGTGCCAGCAGCTTAGAAGGGACAGGGTTGAGTCAGCCCCAGCATTTT. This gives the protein CASSLEGTGLSQPQHF.

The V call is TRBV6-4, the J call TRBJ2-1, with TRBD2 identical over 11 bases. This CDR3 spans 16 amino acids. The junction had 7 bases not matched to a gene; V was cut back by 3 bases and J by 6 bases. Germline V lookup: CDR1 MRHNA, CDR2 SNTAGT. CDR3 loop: CASSEDSGGASNEQFF. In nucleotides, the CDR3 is TGTGCCAGCAGTGAGGATAGCGGGGGGGCGAGCAATGAGCAGTTCTTC.

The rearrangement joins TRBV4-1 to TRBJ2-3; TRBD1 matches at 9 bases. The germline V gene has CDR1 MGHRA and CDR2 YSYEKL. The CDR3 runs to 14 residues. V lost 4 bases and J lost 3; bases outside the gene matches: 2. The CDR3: CASSLDRGTDTQYF. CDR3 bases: TGCGCCAGCAGCCTGGACAGGGGAACAGATACGCAGTATTTT.

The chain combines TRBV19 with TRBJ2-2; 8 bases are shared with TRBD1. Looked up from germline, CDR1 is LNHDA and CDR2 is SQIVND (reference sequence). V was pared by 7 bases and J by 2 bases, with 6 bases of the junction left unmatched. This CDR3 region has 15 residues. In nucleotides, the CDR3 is TGTGCCAGTAAAGGGACAGGTTATAACACCGGGGAGCTGTTTTTT. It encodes CASKGTGYNTGELFF.

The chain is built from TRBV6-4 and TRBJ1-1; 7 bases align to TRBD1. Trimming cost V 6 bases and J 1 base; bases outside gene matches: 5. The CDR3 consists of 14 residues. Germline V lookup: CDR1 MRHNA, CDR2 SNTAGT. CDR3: CASRDGTANTEAFF. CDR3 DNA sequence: TGTGCCAGCAGGGACGGGACAGCGAACACTGAAGCTTTCTTT.

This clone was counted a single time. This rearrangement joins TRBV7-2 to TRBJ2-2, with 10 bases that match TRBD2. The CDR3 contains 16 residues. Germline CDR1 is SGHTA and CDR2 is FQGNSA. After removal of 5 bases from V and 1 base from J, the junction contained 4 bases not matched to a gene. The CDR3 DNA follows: TGTGCCAGCAGCGCCCGACTAGCGGGGAACACCGGGGAGCTGTTTTTT. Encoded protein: CASSARLAGNTGELFF. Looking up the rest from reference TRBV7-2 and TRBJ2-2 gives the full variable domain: GAGVSQSPSNKVTEKGKDVELRCDPISGHTALYWYRQSLGQGLEFLIYFQGNSAPDKSGLPSDRFSAERTGGSVSTLTIQRTQQEDSAVYLCASSARLAGNTGELFFGEGSRLTVL.

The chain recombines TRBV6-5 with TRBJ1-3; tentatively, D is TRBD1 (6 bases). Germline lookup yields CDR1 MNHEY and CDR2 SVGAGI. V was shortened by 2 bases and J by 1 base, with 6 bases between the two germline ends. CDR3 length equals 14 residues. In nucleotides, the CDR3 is TGTGCCAGCAGTTACAGGGGGTCTGGAAACACCATATATTTT. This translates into CASSYRGSGNTIYF.

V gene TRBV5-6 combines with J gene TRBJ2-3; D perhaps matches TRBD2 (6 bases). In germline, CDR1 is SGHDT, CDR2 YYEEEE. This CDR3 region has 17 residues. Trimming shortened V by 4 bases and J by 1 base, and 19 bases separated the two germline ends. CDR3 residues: CASSPPPRLVRTDTQYF. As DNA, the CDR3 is TGTGCCAGCAGCCCACCCCCCCGACTAGTCCGCACAGATACGCAGTATTTT.

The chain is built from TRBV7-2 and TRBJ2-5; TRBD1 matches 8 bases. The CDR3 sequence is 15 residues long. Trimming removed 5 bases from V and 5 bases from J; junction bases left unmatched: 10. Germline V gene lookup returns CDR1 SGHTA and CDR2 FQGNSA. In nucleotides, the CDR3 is TGTGCCAGCAGCCGACAGGGGCGTCGGGGGGAGACCCAGTACTTC. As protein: CASSRQGRRGETQYF.

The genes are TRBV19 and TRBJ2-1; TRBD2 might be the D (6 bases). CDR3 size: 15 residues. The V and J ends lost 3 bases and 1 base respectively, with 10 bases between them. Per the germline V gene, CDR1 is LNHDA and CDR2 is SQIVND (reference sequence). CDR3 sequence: CASSIMLASYNEQFF. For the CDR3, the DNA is TGTGCCAGTAGTATTATGCTAGCGTCCTACAATGAGCAGTTCTTC.

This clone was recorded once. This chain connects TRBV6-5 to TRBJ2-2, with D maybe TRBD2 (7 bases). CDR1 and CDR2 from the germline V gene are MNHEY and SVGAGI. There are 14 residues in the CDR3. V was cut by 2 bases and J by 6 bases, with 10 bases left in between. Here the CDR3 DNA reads TGTGCCAGCAGTTACAGGGGGAGGGCCGGGGAGCTGTTTTTT. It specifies CASSYRGRAGELFF.

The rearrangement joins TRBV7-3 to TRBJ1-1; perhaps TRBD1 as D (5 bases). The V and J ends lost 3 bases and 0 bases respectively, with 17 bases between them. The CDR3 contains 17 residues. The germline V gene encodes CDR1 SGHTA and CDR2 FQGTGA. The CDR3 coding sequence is TGTGCCAGCAGCTTCCAGGGTGCGTCTACCGTGAACACTGAAGCTTTCTTT. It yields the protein CASSFQGASTVNTEAFF.